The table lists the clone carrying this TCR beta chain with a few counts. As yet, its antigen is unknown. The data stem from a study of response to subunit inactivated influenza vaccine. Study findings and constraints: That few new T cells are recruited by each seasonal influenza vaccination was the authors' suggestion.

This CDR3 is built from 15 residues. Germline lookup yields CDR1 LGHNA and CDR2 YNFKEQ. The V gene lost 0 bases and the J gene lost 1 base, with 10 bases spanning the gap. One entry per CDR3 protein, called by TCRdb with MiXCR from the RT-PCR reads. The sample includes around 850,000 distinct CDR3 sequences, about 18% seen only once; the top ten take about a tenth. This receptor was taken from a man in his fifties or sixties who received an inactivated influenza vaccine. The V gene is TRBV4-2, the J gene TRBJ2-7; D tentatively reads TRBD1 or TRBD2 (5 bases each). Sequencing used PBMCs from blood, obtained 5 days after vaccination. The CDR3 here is CASSQDRDGSYEQYF. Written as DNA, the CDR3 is TGTGCCAGCAGCCAAGATAGGGACGGATCCTACGAGCAGTACTTC.